These 10 T cell receptor beta chains were all obtained from the same sample, sequenced in a study of blood T cell repertoires in COVID-19. The table came from immunoSEQ multiplex PCR; TCRdb's copy has only in-frame clones and leaves some out. The repertoire holds 110,000 or so clones, with roughly 80% as singletons. Sequences were obtained from peripheral blood. Receptor source: a man aged 50 to 59 with acute or convalescent COVID-19.

The V call is TRBV13, the J call TRBJ1-1; unclear D gene. Trimming cost V 0 bases and J 1 base, with 12 bases left between them. This CDR3 spans 16 amino acids. The germline V gene has CDR1 PRHDT and CDR2 FYEKMQ (reference sequence). CDR3 sequence (DNA): TGTGCCAGCAGCTTAGGGATCGGATCGGGGAACACTGAAGCTTTCTTT. It is translated as CASSLGIGSGNTEAFF.

The V and J genes are TRBV14 and TRBJ1-5; D gene uncertain. The CDR3 loop spans 15 amino acids. The V gene's germline CDR1 is SGHDN and CDR2 FVKESK. Trimming left V 2 bases short and J 4 bases short, with 12 bases between. The CDR3 spells CASSQRGPLNQPQHF. The DNA for the CDR3 is TGTGCCAGCAGCCAACGCGGGCCCTTAAATCAGCCCCAGCATTTT.

The V call is TRBV5-6, the J call TRBJ1-1; 8 bases fit TRBD1. The CDR3 is 14 amino acids. With 4 bases clipped from V and 5 bases from J, the junction kept 7 bases outside the gene matches. Germline CDR1 SGHDT, CDR2 YYEEEE. CDR3 nucleotides: TGTGCCAGCAGCCTTGGACAGGGCGGGACTGAAGCTTTCTTT. It yields the protein CASSLGQGGTEAFF.

This CDR3 is CASSLPGQGAEGYTF. CDR3 DNA: TGCGCCAGCAGCCTTCCGGGACAGGGGGCGGAAGGCTACACCTTC. The gene calls are TRBV5-1 and TRBJ1-2, with TRBD1 matching 12 bases. Germline V gene lookup returns CDR1 SGHRS and CDR2 YFSETQ. V dropped 4 bases and J dropped 8; count of bases not matched to a gene: 9. The CDR3 is 15 amino acids.

The rearrangement links TRBV3-1 (or the pseudogene TRBV3-2) to TRBJ1-6, with 9 bases identical to TRBD1. This CDR3 has 17 amino acids. From germline, CDR1 is LGHDT and CDR2 YNNKEL (reference sequence). The J segment lost 8 bases and the V segment lost 6 bases, leaving 14 bases of the junction unmatched. The CDR3 protein is CASRKTLPRDRDSPLHF. For the CDR3, the DNA is TGTGCCAGCAGGAAAACACTACCCCGGGACAGGGATTCACCCCTCCACTTT.

This chain uses TRBV29-1 with TRBJ1-3; no clear D. V lost 4 bases to trimming and J lost 6 bases, with 7 bases between them. Germline V gene data show CDR1 as SQVTM and CDR2 as ANQGSEA. CDR3 length: 11 residues. The CDR3 region is CSVVAENTIYF. The DNA of the CDR3 is TGCAGCGTTGTGGCAGAAAACACCATATATTTT.

V gene TRBV27 combines with J gene TRBJ2-5; possible D gene TRBD2, 6 bases. The CDR3 runs to 15 residues. Between the trimmed V and J ends, which lost 6 bases and 2 bases, there was a span of 16 bases. CDR1 and CDR2 from the germline V gene are MNHEY and SMNVEV (reference sequence). The CDR3 DNA is TGTGCCAGCAGGGCCCTCCGGGGGAGACAAGAGACCCAGTACTTC. Translated: CASRALRGRQETQYF.

The CDR3 reads CASSLGASIITGANVLTF. Here the CDR3 DNA reads TGCGCCAGCAGCTTGGGGGCTAGCATTATCACCGGGGCCAACGTCCTGACTTTC. V gene TRBV5-1 combines with J gene TRBJ2-6; D is possibly TRBD2 (5 bases). The CDR3 extends over 18 amino acids. The germline V gene has CDR1 SGHRS and CDR2 YFSETQ. Trimming pared 0 bases from V and 4 bases from J, leaving 17 bases between.

The chain carries TRBV19 and TRBJ1-5, with TRBD1 matching over 9 bases. The germline CDR1 and CDR2 sequences are LNHDA and SQIVND (reference sequence). The ends lost 6 bases at V and 3 bases at J; junction bases unmatched: 6. There are 15 residues in the CDR3. As DNA, the CDR3 is TGTGCCAGTAGGCGGGGGACAGGGCCCAATCAGCCCCAGCATTTT. Protein sequence: CASRRGTGPNQPQHF.

J is TRBJ1-2 and V is TRBV3-1 (or the pseudogene TRBV3-2); D is possibly TRBD1 (6 bases). Germline assignment: CDR1 LGHDT and CDR2 YNNKEL (reference sequence). This CDR3 comprises 15 residues. The ends were cut back, 3 bases at V and 8 bases at J, with 19 bases in the middle. This chain's CDR3 is CASSHRDIGYEGYTF. The CDR3 DNA reads as TGTGCCAGCAGCCATCGGGACATCGGCTATGAGGGCTACACCTTC.